This TCR beta chain was obtained from a study of blood T cells in healthy people across ages. As regards this clonotype: At one of its ends the junction is not consistent with the germline gene, which may arise from a read error.

Germline CDR1 and CDR2: DFQATT and SNEGSKA (reference sequence). The CDR3 spans 11 residues. Primers used in a second PCR of about 7 to 11 cycles were a sample-barcoded 5' primer and a J-beta primer mix. TCRdb fed the 5' RACE reads into MiXCR, producing one record per CDR3 protein. The repertoire holds around 1.5 million distinct CDR3 sequences, with almost 60% as singletons. This sequence originates from a man between 18 and 35 years old in good health. This chain uses TRBV20-1 with TRBJ1-1; D not certain. The sample comprised blood. CDR3 in DNA: TGCAGTGCTAAAGAGAACACTGGAGCTTTCTTT. Residues: CSAKENTGAFF.